This T cell receptor (beta chain) was observed in a study of read filtering for tumor transcriptome and immune sequencing. Study summary: Revised staging placed 8 or 9 patients in R-ISS I, about 16 in II, roughly 7 in III.

The V end was cut by 4 bases, the J end by 0 bases, with 10 bases between. This CDR3 has 14 amino acids. Germline V gene data show CDR1 as SQVTM and CDR2 as ANQGSEA. Molecular barcoded adaptors covering alpha/delta and beta/gamma chains were used on 400 ng RNA. TCRdb recomputed calls from the reads with MiXCR, one row per CDR3 protein. The sample shows about 24,000 distinct CDR3 sequences, roughly 22% of them seen only once. Study-wide results and limits: The CD138-negative fraction was mixed bone marrow immune cells, not pure T cells.

This clonotype occurred many times. Its antigen is as yet unknown. The source is a donor at least 40 years old with multiple myeloma. The specimen sequenced was a population of CD138-negative cells sorted from bone marrow. This sequence joins TRBV29-1 and TRBJ2-1; D is uncertain. This chain's CDR3 is CSVVDGYSYNEQFF. CDR3 in DNA: TGCAGCGTTGTCGACGGGTACTCCTACAATGAGCAGTTCTTC.